This TCR beta chain originates from a study of CD8 T cells in ankylosing spondylitis. Using its own MiXCR run on the 5' RACE reads, TCRdb lists one record per CDR3 protein. The sample includes approximately 250,000 distinct CDR3 sequences, 32% of them seen just once. With respect to this clonotype: Its antigen is undetermined.

Between the trimmed V and J ends, which lost 1 base and 5 bases, there was a span of 13 bases. Germline CDR1 is SGHTA and CDR2 is FQGNSA. This CDR3 is built from 15 residues. Regarding the study as a whole: About 8 highly homologous variants made up a TCR beta motif, and this motif appeared characteristic of ankylosing spondylitis blood.

The specimen sequenced was blood, either unsorted or a sorted T cell fraction (not recorded which). The TCR sequence derives from a male donor with ankylosing spondylitis or in good health (not recorded which). The chain couples TRBV7-2 to TRBJ2-3; D is unresolved. The CDR3: CASSLGTLPRDTQYF. As DNA, the CDR3 is TGTGCCAGCAGCTTAGGGACCCTCCCACGAGATACGCAGTATTTT.